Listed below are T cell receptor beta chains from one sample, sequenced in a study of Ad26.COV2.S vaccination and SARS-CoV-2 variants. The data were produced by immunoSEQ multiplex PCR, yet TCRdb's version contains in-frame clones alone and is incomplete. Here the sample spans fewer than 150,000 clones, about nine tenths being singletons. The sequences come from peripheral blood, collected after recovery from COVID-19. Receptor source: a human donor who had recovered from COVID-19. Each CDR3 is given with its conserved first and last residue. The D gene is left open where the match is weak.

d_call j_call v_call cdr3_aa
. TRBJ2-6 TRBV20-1 CSASFLGANVLTF
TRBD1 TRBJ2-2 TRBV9 CASSQKGTGGHTGELFF
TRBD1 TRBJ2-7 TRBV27 CASSYGTGAYEQYF
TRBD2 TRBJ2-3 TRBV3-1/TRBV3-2 CASSQGRTSGDHSTDTQYF
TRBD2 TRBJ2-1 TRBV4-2 CASSQDGRGGFDEQFF
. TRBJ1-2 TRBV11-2 CASSLAWSDGNYGYTF
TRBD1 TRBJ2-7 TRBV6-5 CASSSTGHYEQYF
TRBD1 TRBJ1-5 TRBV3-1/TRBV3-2 CASSRTGSNQPQHF
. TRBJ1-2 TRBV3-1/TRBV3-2 CASSQAQGGTWGYTF
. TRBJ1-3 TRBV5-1 CASTTGSSGNTIYF
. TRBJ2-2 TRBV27 CASSLLNQGTGELFF
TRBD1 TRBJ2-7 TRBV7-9 CASSFSEGQGYEQYF
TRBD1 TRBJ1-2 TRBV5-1 CASSFGQANYGYTF
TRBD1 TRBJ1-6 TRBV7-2 CASSFSGTANSPLHF
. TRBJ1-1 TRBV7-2 CASSLLGVNTEAFF
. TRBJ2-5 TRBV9 CASSPGFQETQYF
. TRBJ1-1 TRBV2 CASRGIDTEAFF
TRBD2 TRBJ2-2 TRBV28 CASNLPGTITGELFF
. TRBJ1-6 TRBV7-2 CASSLDSRWPRLKDSPLHF
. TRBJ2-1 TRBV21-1 CASSKARSKVDEQFF
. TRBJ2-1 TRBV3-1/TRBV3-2 CASSQSEFGRGTYNEQFF
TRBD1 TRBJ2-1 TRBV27 CASSRWTGNNEQFF
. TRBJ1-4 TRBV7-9 CASSPLRDEKLFF
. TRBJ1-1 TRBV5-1 CASSLKGIDTEAFF
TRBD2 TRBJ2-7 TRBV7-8 CASSGGLAAYEQYF
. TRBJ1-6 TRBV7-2 CASSRGGVTGSPLHF
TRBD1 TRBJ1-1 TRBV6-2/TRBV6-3 CASSVTGMNTEAFF
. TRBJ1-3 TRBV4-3 CASSQSPQFTSGNTIYF
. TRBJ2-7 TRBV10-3 CAISSQDYEQYF
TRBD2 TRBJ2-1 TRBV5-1 CASSLSGGANEQFF
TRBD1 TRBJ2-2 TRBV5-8 CASSRLFYRDRGQTGELFF
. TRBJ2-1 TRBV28 CASSLVPWGHEQFF
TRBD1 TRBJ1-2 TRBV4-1 CASSQVTGDYGYTF
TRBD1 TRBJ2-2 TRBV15 CATSRATGGSGELFF
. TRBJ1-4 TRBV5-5 CASSLAANEKLFF
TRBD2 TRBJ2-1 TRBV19 CASSISGGGSYNEQFF
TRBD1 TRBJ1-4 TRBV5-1 CASSSDRGGGEKLFF
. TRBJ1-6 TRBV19 CASSMLGSSGALHF
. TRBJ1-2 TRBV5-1 CASSLGVGGANYGYTF
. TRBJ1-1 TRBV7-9 CASSTWQGNTEAFF
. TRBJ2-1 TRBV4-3 CASSQGVGNEQFF
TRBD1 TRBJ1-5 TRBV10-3 CAIGQGNNQPQHF